The T cell receptor (beta chain) described here comes from a study of T cell responses to AZD1222 COVID-19 vaccine. Study observations and caveats: Dominant CD4 TCR responses targeted spike regions 160-218 and 743-854.

Profiling relied on immunoSEQ multiplex PCR, and the TCRdb table lists in-frame clones only, not all of them. The table has more than 95,000 clones, around nine tenths seen once. With respect to this clone: The antigen remains unidentified.

Looked up from germline, CDR1 is MGHRA and CDR2 is YSYEKL. Germline trimming cut 1 base from V and 6 bases from J; bases unmatched to any gene: 1. This CDR3 has 13 amino acids. The chain uses TRBV4-1 and TRBJ1-2; the match to TRBD1 covers 8 bases. The specimen was peripheral blood, collected on day 0 of AZD1222 vaccination. The sequence derives from an adult in good health. The CDR3 loop reads CASSQVQGDGYTF. The CDR3 coding sequence is TGCGCCAGCAGCCAAGTACAGGGGGATGGCTACACCTTC.